Listed here are 27 T cell receptor beta chains from one sample, sequenced in a study of stem cell transplantation in POMP-related autoinflammatory disease. For these receptors, no antigen is known. Libraries were prepared by immunoSEQ multiplex PCR; TCRdb keeps only in-frame clonotypes and omits some of them. In the table there are about 10,000 clones, around nine tenths of which are singletons. Overall study findings and caveats: In PRAID patients, the number of distinct TRB V-J gene pairings was restricted. PRAID patients trended toward lower TRB diversity and higher clonality in all analyzed T-cell subsets.

The input for sequencing was CD8+ T cells from PBMCs, taken before stem cell transplantation. The source of these receptors is a human donor with POMP-related autoinflammation and immune dysregulation (PRAID).

The chain combines TRBV4-1 with TRBJ1-6; 8 nucleotides align to TRBD1. CDR3 length equals 14 residues. Germline trimming cut 0 bases from V and 10 bases from J; bases unmatched to any gene: 2. The V gene's germline CDR1 is MGHRA and CDR2 YSYEKL. The CDR3 loop reads CASSQEGQVSPLHF. The CDR3 nucleotides read TGCGCCAGCAGCCAAGAGGGACAGGTCTCACCCCTCCACTTT.

The rearrangement links TRBV7-9 to TRBJ2-1, with D perhaps TRBD1 (5 bases). Germline values: CDR1 SEHNR, CDR2 FQNEAQ (reference sequence). Trimming pared 1 base from V and 10 bases from J, leaving 14 bases between. The CDR3 loop spans 14 amino acids. CDR3 sequence (DNA): TGTGCCAGCAGCTTAGTGCAGGGTATAAGCGAGCAGTTCTTC. As protein: CASSLVQGISEQFF. The full variable domain, rest sourced from reference TRBV7-9 and TRBJ2-1, is DTGVSQNPRHKITKRGQNVTFRCDPISEHNRLYWYRQTLGQGPEFLTYFQNEAQLEKSRLLSDRFSAERPKGSFSTLEIQRTEQGDSAMYLCASSLVQGISEQFFGPGTRLTVL.

The J gene is TRBJ2-7, the V gene TRBV5-6; no clear D gene. The germline gives CDR1 SGHDT, CDR2 YYEEEE. The CDR3 is made up of 12 amino acids. The V gene lost 2 bases and the J gene lost 7 bases, with 10 bases spanning the gap. CDR3 region: CASSFDRAEQYF. In nucleotides, the CDR3 is TGTGCCAGCAGCTTCGACCGGGCGGAGCAGTACTTC.

The CDR3 DNA sequence: TGTGCCACCAGCAGCCCCAGTGGGGGGTTCACCGGGGAGCTGTTTTTT. Translating gives CATSSPSGGFTGELFF. The V and J genes are TRBV15 and TRBJ2-2; D might be TRBD2 (6 bases). The CDR3 runs 16 residues. The V and J ends lost 3 bases and 4 bases respectively, with 15 bases between them. Germline V gives CDR1 LNHNV, CDR2 YYDKDF (reference sequence). Complete variable domain (other parts from reference TRBV15 and TRBJ2-2): DAMVIQNPRYQVTQFGKPVTLSCSQTLNHNVMYWYQQKSSQAPKLLFHYYDKDFNNEADTPDNFQSRRPNTSFCFLDIRSPGLGDTAMYLCATSSPSGGFTGELFFGEGSRLTVL.

The chain employs TRBV6-4 and TRBJ2-1; the match to TRBD2 covers 9 bases. The germline gives CDR1 MRHNA, CDR2 SNTAGT. The CDR3 runs to 15 residues. V was pared by 4 bases and J by 4 bases, with 5 bases of the junction left unmatched. The CDR3 coding sequence is TGTGCCAGCAGTGTTAACGCGGGAGGGTACAATGAGCAGTTCTTC. It translates to CASSVNAGGYNEQFF.

The chain links TRBV18 to TRBJ2-5; TRBD1 is a possible D gene (5 bases). The CDR3 has 14 amino acids. V was pared by 0 bases and J by 1 base, with 6 bases between. Germline CDR1 and CDR2: KGHSH and LQKENI. CDR3 region: CASSPPGRQETQYF. In DNA form, the CDR3 reads TGTGCCAGCTCACCACCGGGGCGCCAAGAGACCCAGTACTTC.

The V and J genes are TRBV28 and TRBJ2-5, with a tentative D call TRBD2 (6 bases). The CDR3 extends over 14 amino acids. From germline, CDR1 is MDHEN and CDR2 SYDVKM. V lost 4 bases, J lost 4 bases, and 13 bases lay in between. CDR3 coding DNA: TGTGCCAGCAGTTATCCCGGGAGCCCAGAGACCCAGTACTTC. Its translation: CASSYPGSPETQYF.

A few counts support this clone. The V call is TRBV7-5, the J call TRBJ1-5; TRBD1, the table's D call, lacks a check against the DNA. TRBV7-5 is flagged as a pseudogene. This CDR3 is 15 amino acids long. The CDR3 sequence is CARSLGSQEGQPQHF. For the CDR3, the DNA is TGTGCCAGAAGCTTAGGGTCTCAGGAAGGTCAGCCCCAGCATTTT.

The rearrangement links TRBV4-1 to TRBJ1-5; 9 bases are shared with TRBD1. The CDR3 totals 18 residues. Germline CDR1 MGHRA, CDR2 YSYEKL. V dropped 3 bases and J dropped 2; count of bases not matched to a gene: 11. For the CDR3, the DNA is TGCGCCAGCAGCCATAACAGGGGGCGCGATCTGGGCAATCAGCCCCAGCATTTT. Its protein product is CASSHNRGRDLGNQPQHF.

This chain connects TRBV5-6 to TRBJ1-2; D uncertain. The V end was cut by 0 bases, the J end by 0 bases, with 6 bases between. This CDR3 has 14 residues. Germline V gives CDR1 SGHDT, CDR2 YYEEEE. As DNA, the CDR3 is TGTGCCAGCAGCTTGGGTATCACTAACTATGGCTACACCTTC. Translated, it gives CASSLGITNYGYTF.

The chain joins TRBV19 to TRBJ2-7; D may match TRBD1 or TRBD2 (5 bases each). V was pared by 3 bases and J by 1 base, with 16 bases between. Germline CDR1 and CDR2: LNHDA and SQIVND (reference sequence). The CDR3 totals 16 residues. As DNA, the CDR3 is TGTGCCAGTAGTATTGGACCCGCAGGGACGTCCTACGAGCAGTACTTC. Its translation: CASSIGPAGTSYEQYF.

V usage is TRBV5-1 and J usage is TRBJ1-4; 10 bases agree with TRBD1. Germline trimming cut 1 base from V and 5 bases from J; bases unmatched to any gene: 2. This CDR3 is built from 15 residues. CDR1 SGHRS and CDR2 YFSETQ come from the germline V gene. CDR3 nucleotides: TGCGCCAGCAGCTTGCGGGGACAGGGGAATGAAAAACTGTTTTTT. This sequence encodes CASSLRGQGNEKLFF. The entire variable domain, with the rest obtained from reference TRBV5-1 and TRBJ1-4, is as follows: KAGVTQTPRYLIKTRGQQVTLSCSPISGHRSVSWYQQTPGQGLQFLFEYFSETQRNKGNFPGRFSGRQFSNSRSEMNVSTLELGDSALYLCASSLRGQGNEKLFFGSGTQLSVL.

This sequence joins TRBV4-1 and TRBJ2-2; D ambiguous. The V end lost 1 base, the J end lost 6 bases, and 6 bases lay between the germline ends. The CDR3 is 13 residues long. Germline CDR1 is MGHRA and CDR2 is YSYEKL. The CDR3 region is CASSQGGSGELFF. The CDR3 nucleotides are TGCGCCAGCAGCCAAGGTGGATCCGGGGAGCTGTTTTTT.

The V call is TRBV4-1, the J call TRBJ2-1; D ambiguous. The germline V gene has CDR1 MGHRA and CDR2 YSYEKL. Deletions cut 4 bases from V and 8 bases from J, with 18 bases between. The CDR3 loop spans 15 amino acids. The CDR3 protein is CASSRLTVWPHEQFF. Here the CDR3 DNA reads TGCGCCAGCAGCCGCTTAACGGTTTGGCCCCATGAGCAGTTCTTC.

This clone was detected only a few times. This rearrangement joins TRBV27 to TRBJ1-1; D is unresolved. Trimming stripped 6 bases from V and 3 bases from J, with 11 bases between. CDR3 size: 13 residues. Per the germline V gene, CDR1 is MNHEY and CDR2 is SMNVEV (reference sequence). CDR3 protein: CASRKTRDTEAFF. The CDR3 DNA is TGTGCCAGCAGAAAGACACGCGACACTGAAGCTTTCTTT.

CDR3 nucleotides: TGTGCCAGCAGGGCGGTCGATTGGACTGAAGCTTTCTTT. Protein: CASRAVDWTEAFF. The rearrangement joins TRBV27 to TRBJ1-1; D unclear. Germline V gives CDR1 MNHEY, CDR2 SMNVEV (reference sequence). The CDR3 is 13 residues long. Trimming pared 6 bases from V and 5 bases from J, leaving 13 bases between.

This chain connects TRBV12-5 to TRBJ1-6; D not certain. V lost 0 bases and J lost 7, with 7 bases in between. CDR3 length: 14 residues. Germline V gene sequence: CDR1 LGHNT, CDR2 FRNRAP. This CDR3 is CASGLVIGNSPLHF. In DNA, the CDR3 is TGTGCTAGTGGTTTGGTAATCGGGAATTCACCCCTCCACTTT.

The V and J genes are TRBV4-2 and TRBJ2-2; D ambiguous. V lost 0 bases to trimming and J lost 6 bases, with 20 bases between them. The germline V gene encodes CDR1 LGHNA and CDR2 YNFKEQ. The CDR3 contains 18 residues. As DNA, the CDR3 is TGTGCCAGCAGCCAAGATTCCTCCGTCTGGGTCGCGCCCGGGGAGCTGTTTTTT. Encoded protein: CASSQDSSVWVAPGELFF.

Only one count was recorded for this clone. This chain joins TRBV6-5 and TRBJ1-1; D ambiguous. V shed 5 bases and J shed 7 bases, with 11 bases lying between them. CDR1 is MNHEY and CDR2 is SVGAGI in the germline V gene. The CDR3 consists of 12 residues. The CDR3 DNA reads TGTGCCAGCAGTGGGCCTCGGGGTGAAGCTTTCTTT. It is translated as CASSGPRGEAFF.

In this sample, this clone turned up a few times. The V gene is TRBV27, the J gene TRBJ1-5; D not certain. V was clipped by 6 bases and J by 7 bases, with 13 bases between them. The CDR3 consists of 13 residues. Germline V CDR1 and CDR2: MNHEY, SMNVEV (reference sequence). The DNA of the CDR3 is TGTGCCAGCAGCAGCGCAGGAGGGCAGCCCCAGCATTTT. As protein: CASSSAGGQPQHF.

The chain has TRBV19 and TRBJ2-5, with 9 bases aligning to TRBD1. Germline V lookup: CDR1 LNHDA, CDR2 SQIVND (reference sequence). The CDR3 extends over 16 amino acids. V was clipped by 4 bases and J by 5 bases; unmatched bases: 11. The CDR3 loop is CASSTGQGPFWETQYF. The CDR3 coding sequence is TGTGCCAGTAGTACGGGACAGGGCCCGTTTTGGGAGACCCAGTACTTC.

This chain joins TRBV10-2 and TRBJ2-1; weak D call: TRBD1 (5 bases). The germline CDR1 and CDR2 sequences are WSHSY and SAAADI. V was pared by 7 bases and J by 1 base, with 8 bases between. The length of the CDR3 is 13 residues. In DNA, the CDR3 is TGCGCCAGCACAGGGATGTCCTACAATGAGCAGTTCTTC. Protein product: CASTGMSYNEQFF.

V and J are TRBV28 and TRBJ2-3; TRBD2 agrees at 8 bases. Germline values: CDR1 MDHEN, CDR2 SYDVKM. The length of the CDR3 is 15 residues. V lost 6 bases and J lost 1; bases outside the gene matches: 6. For the CDR3, the DNA is TGTGCCAGCAGCCTACTAGCGGAGCGCACAGATACGCAGTATTTT. Translated: CASSLLAERTDTQYF.

The chain joins TRBV5-5 to TRBJ2-7; 9 nucleotides match TRBD1. Looked up from germline, CDR1 is SGHKS and CDR2 is YYEKEE (reference sequence). The CDR3 consists of 15 residues. J gave up 5 bases and V 0 bases, and 6 bases lay outside the gene matches. The CDR3 DNA follows: TGTGCCAGCAGCTTGGCCGGGACAGGGCACCACGAGCAGTACTTC. Amino acids: CASSLAGTGHHEQYF.

This clone was seen once. V usage is TRBV2 and J usage is TRBJ2-4, with 9 positions matching TRBD1. The CDR3 covers 15 residues. The J segment lost 8 bases and the V segment lost 4 bases, leaving 9 bases of the junction unmatched. The germline CDR1 and CDR2 sequences are SNHLY and FYNNEI. The CDR3 DNA reads as TGTGCCAGCAGTGGGGGCCCGGGACAGGGTGACATTCAGTACTTC. Residues: CASSGGPGQGDIQYF.

V usage is TRBV19 and J usage is TRBJ1-5, with 11 bases that match TRBD1. V shed 5 bases, J shed 5 bases, and the junction held 5 bases outside the gene matches. The CDR3 is made up of 15 amino acids. Germline CDR1 reads LNHDA; CDR2 reads SQIVND (reference sequence). DNA of the CDR3: TGTGCCAGTAGTTGGGGGACAGGGGGTTATCAGCCCCAGCATTTT. It specifies CASSWGTGGYQPQHF.

The V call is TRBV6-6, the J call TRBJ2-1, with 10 nucleotides matching TRBD1. With V trimmed by 2 bases and J by 4 bases, 2 bases remained unmatched. Germline CDR1 and CDR2: MNHNY and SVGAGI (reference sequence). This CDR3 contains 15 residues. The CDR3 region is CASSYRDRGYNEQFF. CDR3 nucleotides: TGTGCCAGCAGTTACCGGGACAGGGGATACAATGAGCAGTTCTTC.